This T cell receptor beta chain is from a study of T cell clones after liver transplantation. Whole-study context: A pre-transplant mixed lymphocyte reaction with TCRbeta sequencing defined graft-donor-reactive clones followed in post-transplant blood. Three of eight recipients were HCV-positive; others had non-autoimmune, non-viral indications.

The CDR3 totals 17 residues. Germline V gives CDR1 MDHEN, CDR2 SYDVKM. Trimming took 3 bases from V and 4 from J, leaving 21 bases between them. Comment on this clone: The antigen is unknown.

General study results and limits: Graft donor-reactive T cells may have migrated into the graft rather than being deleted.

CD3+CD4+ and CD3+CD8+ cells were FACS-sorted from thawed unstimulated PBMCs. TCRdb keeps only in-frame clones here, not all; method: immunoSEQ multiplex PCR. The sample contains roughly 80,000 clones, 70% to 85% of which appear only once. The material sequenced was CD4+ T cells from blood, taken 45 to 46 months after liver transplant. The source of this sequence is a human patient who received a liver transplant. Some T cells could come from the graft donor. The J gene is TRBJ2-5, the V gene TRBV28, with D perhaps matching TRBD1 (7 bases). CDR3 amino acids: CASSFPQGGRGGETQYF. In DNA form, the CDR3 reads TGTGCCAGCAGTTTCCCCCAGGGGGGAAGAGGTGGAGAGACCCAGTACTTC. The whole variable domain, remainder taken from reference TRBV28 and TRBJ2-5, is DVKVTQSSRYLVKRTGEKVFLECVQDMDHENMFWYRQDPGLGLRLIYFSYDVKMKEKGDIPEGYSVSREKKERFSLILESASTNQTSMYLCASSFPQGGRGGETQYFGPGTRLLVL.